Listed here are 14 T cell receptor beta chains from one sample, sequenced in a study of regulatory T cells in long-lasting Graves disease. Through Arm-PCR of CDR3 regions and iRepertoire HTBI primers, TCR beta libraries were built. TCRdb reprocessed the multiplex PCR reads via MiXCR and lists one record per CDR3 protein. The table lists a few hundred thousand distinct CDR3 sequences, more than 15% of them singletons, with approximately 14% in the top ten. Time point noted: newly diagnosed GD, antithyroid drugs for less than 3 months. PBMC RNA was the source of the TCR library. This sample also appeared in a second study, on T cells in Graves' hyperthyroidism and ophthalmopathy.

Source: peripheral blood mononuclear cells (PBMCs), taken at new diagnosis, from a patient treated with antithyroid drugs. These receptors came from a woman in her thirties with Graves disease.

The chain has TRBV5-4 and TRBJ1-1; D is ambiguous. The CDR3 is 13 amino acids. V was shortened by 2 bases and J by 5 bases, with 10 bases between the two germline ends. The germline V gene has CDR1 SGHNT and CDR2 YYREEE (reference sequence). CDR3: CASSLISGTEAFF. The DNA for the CDR3 is TGTGCCAGCAGCTTAATTAGTGGGACTGAAGCTTTCTTT.

The table lists this clonotype with many counts. The gene calls are TRBV4-1 and TRBJ2-1; possible D gene TRBD1, 7 bases. V lost 1 base and J lost 7, with 17 bases in between. Germline V lookup: CDR1 MGHRA, CDR2 YSYEKL. This CDR3 contains 16 residues. CDR3 sequence (DNA): TGCGCCAGCAGCCAAGCTGGCCAGGGGGGTTGGAATGAGCAGTTCTTC. Its translation: CASSQAGQGGWNEQFF.

This clonotype has a count of ten or more. This sequence joins TRBV12-5 and TRBJ2-1; possible D gene TRBD2, 6 bases. CDR3 length: 18 residues. V gave up 0 bases and J gave up 4 bases, with 19 bases separating them. Germline V gene lookup returns CDR1 LGHNT and CDR2 FRNRAP. Here the CDR3 DNA reads TGTGCTAGTGGTTTGGTACGCTCGGGAGACACCTCTTACAATGAGCAGTTCTTC. This sequence encodes CASGLVRSGDTSYNEQFF.

This clonotype came up many times. This chain joins TRBV20-1 and TRBJ2-5; tentative D call: TRBD2 (6 bases). Germline CDR1 is DFQATT and CDR2 is SNEGSKA (reference sequence). The CDR3 spans 13 residues. Trimming shortened V by 3 bases and J by 5 bases, and 13 bases separated the two germline ends. The CDR3 coding sequence is TGCAGTGCTAGGGCCTCTGGGGGGGAGACCCAGTACTTC. It specifies CSARASGGETQYF.

In its sample, this clonotype was seen many times. The chain carries TRBV20-1 and TRBJ2-7; 11 positions match TRBD2. The V gene's germline CDR1 is DFQATT and CDR2 SNEGSKA (reference sequence). This CDR3 spans 16 amino acids. Losses at the gene ends were 5 bases for V and 4 bases for J; bases not matched to a gene: 13. The CDR3 region has the DNA TGCAGTGCTTCCCACCCTACTAGCGGGGGAGGTTACGAGCAGTACTTC. This codes for CSASHPTSGGGYEQYF.

This clonotype was observed at least ten times. The chain is built from TRBV6-1 and TRBJ1-2; a possible D gene is TRBD1 (6 bases). CDR1 and CDR2 from the germline V gene are MNHNS and SASEGT. The CDR3 runs to 16 residues. V was cut by 5 bases and J by 4 bases, with 20 bases left in between. As DNA, the CDR3 is TGTGCCAGCAGTCCGGGCTCGGGACATGGGCTCTATGGCTACACCTTC. Its translation is CASSPGSGHGLYGYTF.

This clonotype was seen at least ten times. The CDR3 DNA reads as TGCAGTGCTTTTGACCCCGGGACAGGGGGGGGTGAGACCCAGTACTTC. The encoded protein is CSAFDPGTGGGETQYF. V gene TRBV20-1 combines with J gene TRBJ2-5, with 11 nucleotides matching TRBD1. Germline CDR1 DFQATT, CDR2 SNEGSKA (reference sequence). The CDR3 consists of 16 residues. J was trimmed by 5 bases and V by 5 bases; bases with no gene match: 13.

This clonotype was found many times. This chain's CDR3 is CASSQGRDSNSPLHF. The CDR3 nucleotides read TGTGCCAGCAGCCAAGGTCGGGACAGTAATTCACCCCTCCACTTT. The chain carries TRBV3-1 and TRBJ1-6, with TRBD1 matching 7 bases. Germline loops: CDR1 LGHDT, CDR2 YNNKEL (reference sequence). The CDR3 spans 15 residues. V dropped 1 base and J dropped 6; count of bases not matched to a gene: 3.

The table lists this clonotype with many counts. The gene calls are TRBV20-1 and TRBJ2-2; D call uncertain. CDR3 length: 16 amino acids. The germline V gene encodes CDR1 DFQATT and CDR2 SNEGSKA (reference sequence). V shed 2 bases and J shed 0 bases, with 13 bases lying between them. This CDR3 reads CSARWQVAANTGELFF. CDR3 DNA: TGCAGTGCTAGATGGCAGGTTGCCGCGAACACCGGGGAGCTGTTTTTT.

This chain joins TRBV7-9 and TRBJ2-1; 10 bases are shared with TRBD2. J was trimmed by 4 bases and V by 5 bases; bases with no gene match: 8. Germline CDR1 reads SEHNR; CDR2 reads FQNEAQ (reference sequence). This CDR3 is built from 16 residues. The CDR3 here is CASSPLGTSVYNEQFF. The CDR3 DNA follows: TGTGCCAGCAGCCCTCTGGGGACTAGCGTATACAATGAGCAGTTCTTC.

This clonotype was recorded at least ten times. V usage is TRBV3-1 and J usage is TRBJ2-7; weak D call: TRBD1 (6 bases). This CDR3 has 15 amino acids. The V and J ends lost 2 bases and 3 bases respectively, with 14 bases between them. Germline assignment: CDR1 LGHDT and CDR2 YNNKEL (reference sequence). The chain's CDR3 is CASSQQGQRVYEQYF. The CDR3 DNA follows: TGTGCCAGCAGCCAACAGGGACAAAGGGTCTACGAGCAGTACTTC.

Many counts were recorded for this clonotype. The rearrangement uses TRBV5-1 and TRBJ2-7; D ambiguous. Germline loops: CDR1 SGHRS, CDR2 YFSETQ. The germline V and J ends were trimmed by 2 bases and 2 bases, with 11 bases remaining between them. The CDR3 loop spans 14 amino acids. This CDR3 reads CASSFSLSTYEQYF. The CDR3 DNA reads as TGCGCCAGCAGCTTTAGTCTTTCAACCTACGAGCAGTACTTC. Full variable domain (outside the CDR3, taken from reference TRBV5-1 and TRBJ2-7): KAGVTQTPRYLIKTRGQQVTLSCSPISGHRSVSWYQQTPGQGLQFLFEYFSETQRNKGNFPGRFSGRQFSNSRSEMNVSTLELGDSALYLCASSFSLSTYEQYFGPGTRLTVT.

The table lists this clonotype with many counts. J is TRBJ1-1 and V is TRBV5-6, with D possibly being TRBD1 (6 bases). Germline V lookup: CDR1 SGHDT, CDR2 YYEEEE. CDR3 length: 14 amino acids. V lost 4 bases and J 4 bases, leaving 14 bases between the germline ends. CDR3 in DNA: TGTGCCAGCAGCCCCACCGGACAGATCACTGAAGCTTTCTTT. The encoded protein is CASSPTGQITEAFF.

This clonotype was detected many times. The chain is built from TRBV20-1 and TRBJ2-2; possibly TRBD1 or TRBD2 for D (6 bases each). Trimming pared 3 bases from V and 3 bases from J, leaving 17 bases between. Germline lookup yields CDR1 DFQATT and CDR2 SNEGSKA (reference sequence). The CDR3 is 16 amino acids. The CDR3 DNA sequence: TGCAGTGCTAGTGGTGTTCGGAGGGGGGACACCGGGGAGCTGTTTTTT. Translating it yields CSASGVRRGDTGELFF.